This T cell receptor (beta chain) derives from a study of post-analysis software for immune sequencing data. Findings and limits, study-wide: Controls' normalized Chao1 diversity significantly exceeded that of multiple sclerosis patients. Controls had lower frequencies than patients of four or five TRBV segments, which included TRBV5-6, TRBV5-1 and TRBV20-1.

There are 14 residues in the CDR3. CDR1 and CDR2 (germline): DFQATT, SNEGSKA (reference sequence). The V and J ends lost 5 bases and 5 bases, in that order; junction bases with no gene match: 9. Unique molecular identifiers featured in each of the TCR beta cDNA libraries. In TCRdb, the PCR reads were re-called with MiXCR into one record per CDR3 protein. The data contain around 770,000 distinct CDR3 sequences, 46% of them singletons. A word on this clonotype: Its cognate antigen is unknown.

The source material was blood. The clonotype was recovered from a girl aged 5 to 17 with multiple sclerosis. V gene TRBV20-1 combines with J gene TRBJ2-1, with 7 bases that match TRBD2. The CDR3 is CSASRDYLNNEQFF. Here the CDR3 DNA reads TGCAGTGCTTCGCGGGACTACCTAAACAATGAGCAGTTCTTC.